These T cell receptor beta chains were read from a single sample in a study of shared clonotypes between healthy human individuals. Profiled with immunoSEQ multiplex PCR; TCRdb holds only in-frame clones, not every one. Here the sample spans 2.5 million or so clones, approximately 90% being singletons. The sample consisted of naive CD4+ T cells sorted from blood. These receptors originate from a man aged 18 to 30 in good health. CDR3s include the opening cysteine and the closing phenylalanine or tryptophan. D genes are given only for firm matches. The size entry is marked missing in some rows and otherwise reads once, few, many or a size class.

cdr3_aa cdr3_nt cdr3_length v_call d_call clone_size j_call
CASSYHRTATNEKLFF TGTGCCAGCAGTTACCACCGGACAGCAACTAATGAAAAACTGTTTTTT 16 TRBV6-6 - - TRBJ1-4
CASSLGGGSNYGYTF TGTGCCAGCAGCTTAGGAGGGGGTTCTAACTATGGCTACACCTTC 15 TRBV7-9 - - TRBJ1-2
CASSPDRGSYNEQFF TGTGCCAGCAGCCCCGACAGGGGCTCCTACAATGAGCAGTTCTTC 15 TRBV7-2 TRBD1 once TRBJ2-1
CASSLELQGLETQYF TGTGCCAGCAGCTTAGAGTTACAGGGGTTAGAGACCCAGTACTTC 15 TRBV7-9 TRBD1 - TRBJ2-5
CASSSPGARGYNIQYF TGTGCCAGCAGCTCCCCCGGGGCCAGAGGTTATAACATTCAGTACTTC 16 TRBV5-8 - - TRBJ2-4
CAGGSNQPQHF TGTGCCGGCGGAAGCAATCAGCCCCAGCATTTT 11 TRBV7-8 - - TRBJ1-5
CASSTTSGVRDTQYF TGTGCCAGTAGTACGACTAGCGGGGTAAGGGATACGCAGTATTTT 15 TRBV19 TRBD2 - TRBJ2-3
CAISASTDTQYF TGTGCCATCTCGGCTAGCACAGATACGCAGTATTTT 12 TRBV6-1 - - TRBJ2-3
CASSTIPGRKLFF TGTGCCAGTAGTACGATTCCAGGGAGAAAACTGTTTTTT 13 TRBV19 - - TRBJ1-4
CASRAGGDGRLIETQYF TGTGCCAGCAGGGCGGGTGGCGACGGACGATTAATAGAGACCCAGTACTTC 17 TRBV2 - - TRBJ2-5
CASQKRTTSGANVLTF TGCGCCAGCCAAAAGCGTACGACCTCTGGGGCCAACGTCCTGACTTTC 16 TRBV5-1 - - TRBJ2-6
CASSVAPPGSSTGELFF TGTGCCAGCAGCGTAGCTCCCCCAGGGTCGAGCACCGGGGAGCTGTTTTTT 17 TRBV9 - - TRBJ2-2
CASSDYTGFSNQPQHF TGTGCCAGTAGTGATTATACAGGGTTTAGCAATCAGCCCCAGCATTTT 16 TRBV19 - - TRBJ1-5
CASSRNGGTNEKLFF TGTGCCAGCAGTCGGAACGGGGGGACTAATGAAAAACTGTTTTTT 15 TRBV28 - - TRBJ1-4
CASSPQGRLNYGYTF TGTGCCAGCAGCCCCCAGGGGCGACTAAACTATGGCTACACCTTC 15 TRBV7-9 - - TRBJ1-2
CASSLGSGNYNEQFF TGTGCCAGCAGCTTGGGTAGCGGGAACTACAATGAGCAGTTCTTC 15 TRBV11-3 TRBD2 - TRBJ2-1
CSGGEAIQYF TGCAGTGGGGGCGAGGCCATTCAGTACTTC 10 TRBV20-1 - - TRBJ2-4
CASTAEGTETQYF TGTGCCAGCACCGCAGAGGGGACAGAGACCCAGTACTTC 13 TRBV2 - - TRBJ2-5
CASRPGLAGVETQYF TGTGCCAGCCGACCGGGACTAGCGGGAGTGGAGACCCAGTACTTC 15 TRBV19 TRBD2 - TRBJ2-5
CASSPGLAGNGSEQFF TGCGCCAGCAGCCCGGGACTAGCGGGGAACGGTAGTGAGCAGTTCTTC 16 TRBV5-1 TRBD2 - TRBJ2-1
CASNGGLANTGELFF TGTGCCAGCAATGGGGGACTAGCAAACACCGGGGAGCTGTTTTTT 15 TRBV2 TRBD2 - TRBJ2-2
CASSLGVSYEQYF TGTGCCAGCAGCTTGGGCGTCTCCTACGAGCAGTACTTC 13 TRBV7-2 - - TRBJ2-7
CASSPEGRIRNTEAFF TGCGCCAGCAGCCCCGAAGGGAGGATTAGGAACACTGAAGCTTTCTTT 16 TRBV4-1 - - TRBJ1-1
CASSPIRGVNYEQYF TGTGCCAGCTCACCTATTAGGGGGGTGAATTACGAGCAGTACTTC 15 TRBV18 - - TRBJ2-7
CATSREADTDTQYF TGTGCCACCAGCAGAGAGGCAGACACAGATACGCAGTATTTT 14 TRBV15 - - TRBJ2-3
CASSLVIGWNTEAFF TGTGCCAGCAGCCTCGTAATTGGATGGAACACTGAAGCTTTCTTT 15 TRBV5-6 - - TRBJ1-1
CASSFKVYSYNSPLHF TGTGCCAGCAGTTTCAAGGTGTACTCCTATAATTCACCCCTCCACTTT 16 TRBV28 - - TRBJ1-6